Included here is one T cell receptor (beta chain) sequence, with context. What antigen it recognizes has not been identified. The input lacks base qualities; no much larger clone sits a single base away. The source of the sample is a study of radiotherapy plus CTLA-4 blockade in lung cancer (dated 2018 in TCRdb). Notes on the research overall: Among enrolled patients, 18% had an objective response and about 30% reached disease control. Results and caveats for the whole study, not just this receptor: After treatment with radiotherapy and ipilimumab, TCR clones that originated in tumors expanded in peripheral blood. The strongest predictors of response were reported to be early dynamic shifts in blood T cell clones along with a rise in serum interferon-beta following radiation.

Focal radiation therapy combined with CTLA-4 blockade (ipilimumab) was tested in patients with chemo-refractory metastatic non-small-cell lung cancer. The CDR3 runs 15 residues from the cysteine to the phenylalanine. Of all the DNA, just the CDR3 is kept, 45 bases in frame from base 1. CDR1 and CDR2 are read off the germline V gene as SGHTA and FQGNSA. The V end loses 4 bases and the J end loses 6 bases, and a stretch of 15 bases separates them. The library was produced with the immunoSEQ multiplex PCR assay. Here the immuneACCESS table is served through TCRdb, limited to in-frame sequences with V and J called. Missing clones are a known gap in these copies; in checked studies unresolved V genes cover under half, and the rest lacks a known reason. The sample has 120,000 or so clones on record, over 80% of them singletons. The ten largest make up 6.9% of the sample.

Specimen: peripheral blood, collected from a patient treated with radiotherapy plus ipilimumab. The TCR was taken from a human donor with non-small cell lung cancer that progressed on radiotherapy plus ipilimumab. The chain uses TRBV7-2 and TRBJ1-4; possibly the D gene is TRBD1, per 6 matching bases. In nucleotides, the sequence is TGTGCCAGCAGCTCGAGAACAGGGCTTGATGAAAAACTGTTTTTT. Its amino acids are CASSSRTGLDEKLFF.